Detailed here is one TCR beta chain. The antigen is not known. ViraFEST expansion of antigen-specific CD4+ T cells with viral peptide pools preceded sequencing. Following culture for nine to ten days, CD4+ T cells were isolated. Two doses of BNT162b2 or mRNA-1273 vaccine were administered to participants. People in the vaccine group had not been infected with SARS-CoV-2 before, and their nucleocapsid antibodies were negative. A density of around 2 million PBMC per well was used; these cells were cultured with roughly 10 IU/ml IL-2 and about 10 ug/ml peptides. IL-2 medium took the place of half the medium on both days 3 and 7. This entry comes from a study of vaccination effects on CD4 cells after COVID-19. Study-level points and caveats: The study found marked clonal contraction of infection- and vaccine-induced clones late after vaccination.

The CDR3 length is 15 residues. Germline CDR1 is KGHSH and CDR2 is LQKENI. V was shortened by 6 bases and J by 0 bases, with 12 bases between the two germline ends. Clones were sequenced by immunoSEQ multiplex PCR, and TCRdb holds only the in-frame ones, with some missing. The sample holds 55,000 to 70,000 clones, approximately 76% seen once. The chain joins TRBV18 to TRBJ1-3; D possibly corresponds to TRBD1 (6 bases). This TCR was sampled from a human donor who received a COVID-19 vaccine. This material consisted of CD4+ T cells from PBMCs cultured with HCoV-OC43 spike peptides, taken after COVID-19 vaccination. Subset specified: HCoV-OC43 spike overlapping peptide pool stimulation. CDR3 in amino acids: CASSQGRGSGNTIYF. The CDR3 DNA sequence: TGTGCCAGCTCCCAAGGCAGGGGCTCTGGAAACACCATATATTTT.